This TCR beta chain was documented in a study of OX40 agonist ivuxolimab in advanced cancers. TCRdb keeps only in-frame clones here, not all; method: immunoSEQ multiplex PCR. In the table there are approximately 43,000 clones, approximately 87% of which are singletons. Germline loops: CDR1 SGDLS, CDR2 YYNGEE. The CDR3 covers 16 residues. V lost 3 bases and J 0 bases, leaving 15 bases between the germline ends. This clone appeared once. The chain combines TRBV9 with TRBJ1-2; tentatively, D is TRBD1 (6 bases). The material sequenced was CD4+ or CD8+ T cells sorted from blood, taken in a trial of the OX40 agonist ivuxolimab. This receptor was obtained from an adult with an advanced solid tumor such as melanoma, head and neck, liver or kidney cancer. CDR3 sequence reads: CASSGGVTGANYGYTF. The CDR3 bases are TGTGCCAGCAGCGGAGGGGTGACAGGAGCTAACTATGGCTACACCTTC.